The present T cell receptor beta chain was sequenced within a study of radiation and T cells in renal cell carcinoma. Clones were sequenced by immunoSEQ multiplex PCR, and TCRdb holds only the in-frame ones, with some missing. Of fewer than 55,000 clones listed, roughly 78% are singletons. Germline V lookup: CDR1 ENHRY, CDR2 SYGVKD. CDR3 length: 14 residues. With 4 bases removed from V and 5 bases from J, the gap between germline ends came to 12 bases. Comments on this clone: Its antigen is not known.

Stated time point: blood 2 weeks post-SBRT. Treatment here: 15 Gy SBRT to primary tumor, nephrectomy 4 weeks later. Findings and limits, study-wide: From baseline, blood top tumor clonotypes peaked at 2 weeks post-radiation. Without pretreatment biopsies, baseline tumor clonotype presence was undetermined.

The receptor comes from a woman between 65 and 79 years old with renal cell carcinoma. The chain combines TRBV10-3 with TRBJ1-5, with D perhaps matching TRBD1 (5 bases). Sequences were derived from blood, sampled from a patient whose treatment included radiotherapy and nephrectomy. The CDR3 here is CAISAGGGDQPQHF. CDR3 nucleotides: TGTGCCATCAGTGCAGGCGGAGGGGATCAGCCCCAGCATTTT.